This T cell receptor (beta chain) was observed in a study of CD8 T cells in Susac syndrome. To note about this clonotype: The antigen remains unidentified.

Reverse transcription used about 0.45 to 1 ug RNA and random hexamers. TCRdb fed the immunoSEQ multiplex PCR reads into MiXCR, producing one record per CDR3 protein. This sample has more than 150,000 distinct CDR3 sequences, with 92% found just once. TCR beta sequences were obtained from blood CD8+ and CD4+ T cells. Study-wide results and caveats: In its TCR sequencing and HLA analysis, the study acknowledged that the number of individuals was relatively small.

Sequencing used CD4+ T cells from PBMCs. This receptor was obtained from a human donor in good health.

CDR3: CASSLVGDGRYNEQFF. The CDR3 nucleotides are TGCGCCAGCAGCTTGGTGGGAGACGGTCGGTACAATGAGCAGTTCTTC. The rearrangement joins TRBV5-1 to TRBJ2-1, with a weak D call TRBD2 (5 bases). The CDR3 runs to 16 residues. Deletions cut 0 bases from V and 4 bases from J, with 14 bases between. CDR1 SGHRS and CDR2 YFSETQ come from the germline V gene.